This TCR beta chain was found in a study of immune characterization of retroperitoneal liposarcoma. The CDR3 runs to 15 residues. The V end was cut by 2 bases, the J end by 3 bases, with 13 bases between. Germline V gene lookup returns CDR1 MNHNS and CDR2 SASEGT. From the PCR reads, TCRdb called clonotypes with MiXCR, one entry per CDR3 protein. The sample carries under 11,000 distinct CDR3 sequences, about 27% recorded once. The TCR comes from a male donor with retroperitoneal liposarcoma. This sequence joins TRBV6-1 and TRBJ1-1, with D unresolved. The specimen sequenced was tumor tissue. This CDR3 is CASSELVALDTEAFF. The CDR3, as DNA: TGTGCCAGCAGTGAACTCGTGGCCTTGGACACTGAAGCTTTCTTT.